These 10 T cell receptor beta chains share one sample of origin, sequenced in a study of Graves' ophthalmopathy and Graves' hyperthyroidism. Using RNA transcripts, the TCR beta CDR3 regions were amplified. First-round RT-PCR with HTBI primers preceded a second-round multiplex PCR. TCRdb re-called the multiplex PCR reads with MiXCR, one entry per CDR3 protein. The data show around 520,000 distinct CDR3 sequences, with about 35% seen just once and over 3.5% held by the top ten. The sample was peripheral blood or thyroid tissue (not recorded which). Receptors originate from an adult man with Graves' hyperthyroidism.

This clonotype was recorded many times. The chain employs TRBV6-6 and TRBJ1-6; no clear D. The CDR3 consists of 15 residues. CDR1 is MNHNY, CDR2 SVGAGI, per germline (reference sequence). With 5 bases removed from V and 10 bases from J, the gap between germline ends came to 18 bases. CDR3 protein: CASSELNTAGSPLHF. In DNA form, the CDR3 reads TGTGCCAGCAGTGAACTCAATACCGCGGGCTCACCCCTCCACTTT.

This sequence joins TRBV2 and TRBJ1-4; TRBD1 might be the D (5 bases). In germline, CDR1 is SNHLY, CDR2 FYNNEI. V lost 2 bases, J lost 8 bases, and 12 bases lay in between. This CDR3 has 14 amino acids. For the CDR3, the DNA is TGTGCCAGCAGTGAACGGCAGGGTGACGAAAAACTGTTTTTT. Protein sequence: CASSERQGDEKLFF.

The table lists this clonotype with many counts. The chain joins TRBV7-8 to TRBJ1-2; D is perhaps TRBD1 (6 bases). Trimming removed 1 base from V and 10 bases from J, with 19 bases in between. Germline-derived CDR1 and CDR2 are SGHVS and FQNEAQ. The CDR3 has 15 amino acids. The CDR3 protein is CASSLGKRGRGDYTF. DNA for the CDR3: TGTGCCAGCAGCTTAGGGAAGCGGGGGCGGGGAGACTACACCTTC. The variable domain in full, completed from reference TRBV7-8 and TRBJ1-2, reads GAGVSQSPRYKVAKRGQDVALRCDPISGHVSLFWYQQALGQGPEFLTYFQNEAQLDKSGLPSDRFFAERPEGSVSTLKIQRTQQEDSAVYLCASSLGKRGRGDYTFGSGTRLTVV.

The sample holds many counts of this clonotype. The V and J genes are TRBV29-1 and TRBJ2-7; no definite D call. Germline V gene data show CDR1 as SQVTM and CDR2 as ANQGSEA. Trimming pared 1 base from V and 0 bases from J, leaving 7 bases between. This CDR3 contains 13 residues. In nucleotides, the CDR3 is TGCAGCGTTGAAGGGGAAGGCTCCTACGAGCAGTACTTC. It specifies CSVEGEGSYEQYF.

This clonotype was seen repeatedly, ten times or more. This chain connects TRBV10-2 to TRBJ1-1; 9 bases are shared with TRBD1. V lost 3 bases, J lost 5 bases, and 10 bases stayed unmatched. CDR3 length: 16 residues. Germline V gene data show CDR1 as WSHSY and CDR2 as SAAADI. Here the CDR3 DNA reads TGCGCCAGCAGTGAATACGATACAGGGGGCTGGACTGAAGCTTTCTTT. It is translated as CASSEYDTGGWTEAFF.

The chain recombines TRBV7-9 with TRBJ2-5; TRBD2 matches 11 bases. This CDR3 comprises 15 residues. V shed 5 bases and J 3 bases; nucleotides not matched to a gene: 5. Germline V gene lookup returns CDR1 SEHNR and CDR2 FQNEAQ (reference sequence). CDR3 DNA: TGTGCCAGCAGCCGCCCGGGACTAGCGGAAGAGACCCAGTACTTC. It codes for CASSRPGLAEETQYF.

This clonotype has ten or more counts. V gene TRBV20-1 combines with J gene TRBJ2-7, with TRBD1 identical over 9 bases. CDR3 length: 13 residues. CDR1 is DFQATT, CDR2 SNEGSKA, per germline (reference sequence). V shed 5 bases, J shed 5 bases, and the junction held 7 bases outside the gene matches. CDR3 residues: CSAEGQGGDEQYF. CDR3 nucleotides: TGCAGTGCTGAGGGACAGGGTGGCGACGAGCAGTACTTC.

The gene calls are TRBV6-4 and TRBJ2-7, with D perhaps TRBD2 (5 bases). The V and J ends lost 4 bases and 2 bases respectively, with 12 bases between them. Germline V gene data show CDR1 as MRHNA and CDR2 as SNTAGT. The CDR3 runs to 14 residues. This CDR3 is CASSVKRQTYEQYF. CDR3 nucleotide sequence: TGTGCCAGCAGTGTAAAGCGGCAGACCTACGAGCAGTACTTC.

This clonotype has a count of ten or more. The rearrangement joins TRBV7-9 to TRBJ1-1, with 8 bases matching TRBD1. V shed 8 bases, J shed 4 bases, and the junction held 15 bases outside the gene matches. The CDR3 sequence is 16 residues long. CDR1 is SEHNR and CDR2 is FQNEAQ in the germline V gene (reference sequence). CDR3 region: CASQDRAGVGGTEAFF. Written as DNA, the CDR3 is TGTGCCAGCCAGGACAGGGCAGGTGTCGGAGGCACTGAAGCTTTCTTT.

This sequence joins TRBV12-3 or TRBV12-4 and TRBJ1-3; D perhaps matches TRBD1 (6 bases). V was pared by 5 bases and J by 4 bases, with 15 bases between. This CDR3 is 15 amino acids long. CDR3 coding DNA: TGTGCCAGCAGTCCCCCCGGGACACTCGGAAACACCATATATTTT. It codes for CASSPPGTLGNTIYF.